This passage covers 10 T cell receptor beta chains from one sample sequenced in a study of T cells of healthy individuals. TCRdb reanalysed the 5' RACE reads using MiXCR and keeps one entry per CDR3 protein. The table has around 63,000 distinct CDR3 sequences, 15% to 20% seen once. The receptors were gathered from a human donor in good health.

This clonotype has at least ten counts. This sequence joins TRBV15 and TRBJ1-5, with 8 bases lining up with TRBD1. The CDR3 is 16 residues long. V was pared by 3 bases and J by 0 bases, with 4 bases of the junction left unmatched. The germline CDR1 and CDR2 sequences are LNHNV and YYDKDF (reference sequence). CDR3: CATSSSTGASNQPQHF. The CDR3, as DNA: TGTGCCACCAGCAGTTCGACAGGGGCTAGCAATCAGCCCCAGCATTTT.

In this sample, this clonotype turned up many times. The rearrangement joins TRBV5-4 to TRBJ1-1, with TRBD1 as a possible D gene (6 bases). CDR3 length: 15 amino acids. Trimming cost V 5 bases and J 6 bases, with 20 bases left between them. Germline-derived CDR1 and CDR2 are SGHNT and YYREEE (reference sequence). The CDR3 coding sequence is TGTGCCAGCAGAATTGGTGGGGGGCAGAGGGCTGAAGCTTTCTTT. This encodes CASRIGGGQRAEAFF.

This sequence joins TRBV29-1 and TRBJ2-6; no reliable D call. CDR3 length equals 14 residues. The V end was cut by 0 bases, the J end by 4 bases, with 7 bases between. Germline assignment: CDR1 SQVTM and CDR2 ANQGSEA. The CDR3 spells CSVEEGVGANVLTF. The CDR3 bases are TGCAGCGTTGAAGAGGGCGTCGGGGCCAACGTCCTGACTTTC.

The genes are TRBV5-4 and TRBJ2-3; weak D call: TRBD1 (6 bases). Germline CDR1 is SGHNT and CDR2 is YYREEE (reference sequence). CDR3 size: 16 residues. Trimming took off 0 bases at V and 3 bases at J, with 14 bases between the two ends. The CDR3 region is CASSLDSLRGTDTQYF. CDR3 nucleotides: TGTGCCAGCAGCTTGGATTCGTTGAGGGGGACAGATACGCAGTATTTT.

This clonotype has a count of ten or more. The chain's CDR3 is CASSLPKSQETQYF. As DNA, the CDR3 is TGTGCCAGCAGTTTACCGAAATCACAAGAGACCCAGTACTTC. The chain employs TRBV12-3 or TRBV12-4 and TRBJ2-5; D is unclear. The CDR3 has 14 amino acids. V gave up 2 bases and J gave up 2 bases, with 9 bases separating them.

This clonotype showed up many times. The chain employs TRBV7-2 and TRBJ2-2; the D gene could be TRBD1 or TRBD2 (5 bases each). The length of the CDR3 is 15 residues. With 5 bases removed from V and 4 bases from J, the gap between germline ends came to 14 bases. Germline V gene data show CDR1 as SGHTA and CDR2 as FQGNSA. CDR3 DNA: TGTGCCAGCAGCCCCCCGGGGACCCGCACCGGGGAGCTGTTTTTT. It yields the protein CASSPPGTRTGELFF.

The chain combines TRBV7-9 with TRBJ2-5; a weak D match, TRBD1 (6 bases). This CDR3 contains 15 residues. CDR1 is SEHNR and CDR2 is FQNEAQ in the germline V gene (reference sequence). Trimming took 4 bases from V and 0 from J, leaving 12 bases between them. This chain's CDR3 is CASSSTGDNQETQYF. The CDR3 DNA reads TGTGCCAGCAGCTCTACCGGGGACAACCAAGAGACCCAGTACTTC.

This clonotype was detected many times. V is TRBV7-9 and J is TRBJ1-1; no reliable D call. Trimming pared 3 bases from V and 3 bases from J, leaving 14 bases between. This CDR3 is built from 15 residues. Germline V lookup: CDR1 SEHNR, CDR2 FQNEAQ (reference sequence). CDR3 residues: CASSFRHAEYTEAFF. CDR3 DNA sequence: TGTGCCAGCAGCTTCAGGCACGCAGAGTACACTGAAGCTTTCTTT.

The chain links TRBV29-1 to TRBJ2-7; 10 nucleotides match TRBD2. V lost 2 bases and J lost 0; bases outside the gene matches: 1. Looked up from germline, CDR1 is SQVTM and CDR2 is ANQGSEA. The CDR3 totals 14 residues. CDR3 sequence reads: CSVELAGGSYEQYF. In DNA, the CDR3 is TGCAGCGTTGAATTAGCGGGAGGCTCCTACGAGCAGTACTTC.

This clonotype has a handful of counts. V usage is TRBV6-5 and J usage is TRBJ1-1; a possible D gene is TRBD1 (5 bases). V was trimmed by 8 bases and J by 9 bases, leaving 16 bases between them. CDR3 length: 12 residues. Germline V gene data show CDR1 as MNHEY and CDR2 as SVGAGI. The DNA of the CDR3 is TGTGCCAGCGGCAATTCAGGGAATCAAGCTTTCTTT. This encodes CASGNSGNQAFF.